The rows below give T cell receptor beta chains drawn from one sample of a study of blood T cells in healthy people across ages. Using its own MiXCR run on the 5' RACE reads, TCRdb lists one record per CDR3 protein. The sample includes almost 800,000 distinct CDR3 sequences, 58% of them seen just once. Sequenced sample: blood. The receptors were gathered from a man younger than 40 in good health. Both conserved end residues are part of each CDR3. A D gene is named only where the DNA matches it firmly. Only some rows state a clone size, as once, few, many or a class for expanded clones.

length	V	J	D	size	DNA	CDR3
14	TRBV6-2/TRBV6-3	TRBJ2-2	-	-	TGTGCCAGCAGCCTTAAAGCGGACACCGGGGAGCTGTTTTTT	CASSLKADTGELFF
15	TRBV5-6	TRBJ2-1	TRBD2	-	TGTGCCAGCAGCGATACCTTGGGCGGGAGGGGTGAGCAGTTCTTC	CASSDTLGGRGEQFF
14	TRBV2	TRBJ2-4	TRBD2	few	TGTGCCAGCAACGGGGGGGCCGGGAAAAACATTCAGTACTTC	CASNGGAGKNIQYF
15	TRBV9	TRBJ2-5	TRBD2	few	TGTGCCAGCAGCGTAGCTAGCGGATACCAAGAGACCCAGTACTTC	CASSVASGYQETQYF
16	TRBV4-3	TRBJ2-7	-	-	TGCACCAGCAGCCAGGGAGCGGGGGACAGCTCCTACGAGCAGTACTTC	CTSSQGAGDSSYEQYF
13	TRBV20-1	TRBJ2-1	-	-	TGCAGTGCTGAATTGGATTCGATGGATGAGCAGTTCTTC	CSAELDSMDEQFF
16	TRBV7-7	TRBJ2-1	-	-	TGTGCCAGCAGCGTCCCCACTCCCGGGACAAACAATGAGCAGTTCTTC	CASSVPTPGTNNEQFF
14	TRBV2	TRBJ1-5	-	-	TGTGCCAGCAGCGGTCCAGGAGTCAATCAGCCCCAGCATTTT	CASSGPGVNQPQHF
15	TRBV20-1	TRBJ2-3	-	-	TGCAGTGCTAGAAGTATCACAGCAAATACAGATACGCAGTATTTT	CSARSITANTDTQYF
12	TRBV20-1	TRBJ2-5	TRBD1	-	TGCAGTGCGCTCAGGGGGAACAATGAGCAGTACTTC	CSALRGNNEQYF
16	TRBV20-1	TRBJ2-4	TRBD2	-	TGCAGTTCGGGGCGGGAGGGGAGCGCAGCCAAAAACATTCAGTACTTC	CSSGREGSAAKNIQYF
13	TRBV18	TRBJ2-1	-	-	TGTGCCAGCAATACCGGGCGGGACAATGAGCAGTTCTTC	CASNTGRDNEQFF
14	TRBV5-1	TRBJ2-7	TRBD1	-	TGCGCCAGCACCGGGGACAGGGCCTACAATGAGCAGTACTTC	CASTGDRAYNEQYF
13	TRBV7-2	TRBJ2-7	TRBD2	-	TGTGCCAGCAGGAAAGCGGGAGTCTACGAGCAGTACTTC	CASRKAGVYEQYF
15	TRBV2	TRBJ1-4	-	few	TGTGCCAGCAGTCTTCAGGGAGTAACTAATGAAAAACTGTTTTTT	CASSLQGVTNEKLFF
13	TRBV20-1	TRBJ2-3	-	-	TGCAGTGCTCCCCCGAGGGTCACAGATACGCAGTATTTT	CSAPPRVTDTQYF
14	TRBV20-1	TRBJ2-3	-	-	TGCAGTGCTAGCTCGGGGGGCACCACAGATACGCAGTATTTT	CSASSGGTTDTQYF
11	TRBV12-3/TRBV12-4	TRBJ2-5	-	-	TGTGCCAGCAGTCGAGGGGCTGAGCAGTACTTC	CASSRGAEQYF
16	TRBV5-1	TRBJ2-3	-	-	TGCGCCAGCAGCTTGACAGGTCCTCGTAGCACAGATACGCAGTATTTT	CASSLTGPRSTDTQYF
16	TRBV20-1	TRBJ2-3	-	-	TGCAGTGCTACCTCAAAGACAGCCTCAAGCGGAGGTACGCAGTATTTT	CSATSKTASSGGTQYF
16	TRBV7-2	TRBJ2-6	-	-	TGTGCCAGCAGCGGAGGACAGCCCTCTGGGGCCAACGTCCTGACTTTC	CASSGGQPSGANVLTF
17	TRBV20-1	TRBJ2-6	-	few	TGCAGTGCTAGAGCCCCGGACAGTACCTCTGGGGCCAACGTCCTGACTTTC	CSARAPDSTSGANVLTF
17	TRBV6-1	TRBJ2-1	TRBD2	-	TGTGCCAGCAGTCTAACTAGCGGGGGGAGCTCCTACAATGAGCAGTTCTTC	CASSLTSGGSSYNEQFF
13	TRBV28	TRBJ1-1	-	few	TGTGCCAGCGAGGTCGACCCGGACACTGAAGCTTTCTTT	CASEVDPDTEAFF
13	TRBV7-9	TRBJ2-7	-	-	TGTGCCAGCAGCTCGGTGGGGTACAATGAGCAGTACTTC	CASSSVGYNEQYF
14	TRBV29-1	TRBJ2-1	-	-	TGCAGCGTTGAAAGGGGGACTACCTACAATGAGCAGTTCTTC	CSVERGTTYNEQFF
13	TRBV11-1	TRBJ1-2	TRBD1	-	TGTGCCAGCAGCATCACAGGGGAGTTTGGCTACACCTTC	CASSITGEFGYTF
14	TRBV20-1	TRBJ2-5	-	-	TGCAGTGCTAGAGACCAGGACTGGCAAGAGACCCAGTACTTC	CSARDQDWQETQYF
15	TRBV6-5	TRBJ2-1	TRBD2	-	TGTGCCAGCAGAACCCTAGCGGAACCAAACAATGAGCAGTTCTTC	CASRTLAEPNNEQFF
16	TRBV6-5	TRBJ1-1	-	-	TGTGCCAGCAGTTACAGGCAGGGGCGGAAGAACACTGAAGCTTTCTTT	CASSYRQGRKNTEAFF
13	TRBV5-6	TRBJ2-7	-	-	TGTGCCAGCAGCGGTACTAGTATCTACGAGCAGTACTTC	CASSGTSIYEQYF
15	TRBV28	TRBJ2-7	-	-	TGTGCCAGCAGCCCGCCCTCGGGGTTATCCTACGAGCAGTACTTC	CASSPPSGLSYEQYF
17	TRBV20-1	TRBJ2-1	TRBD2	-	TGCAGCGCAATTCCCAACCGGGGGGTGGTCTCCTACAATGAGCAGTTCTTC	CSAIPNRGVVSYNEQFF
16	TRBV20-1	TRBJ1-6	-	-	TGCAGTGCTACGGACGCCACTCGGGCCCACAATTCACCCCTCCACTTT	CSATDATRAHNSPLHF
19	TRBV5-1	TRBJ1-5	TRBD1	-	TGCGCCAGCAGCTTTGAACTGGGACAGGGGGGTCATAGCAATCAGCCCCAGCATTTT	CASSFELGQGGHSNQPQHF
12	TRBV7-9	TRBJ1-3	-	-	TGTGCCAGCAGCTTAGACAGAAACACCATATATTTT	CASSLDRNTIYF
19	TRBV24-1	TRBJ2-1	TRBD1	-	TGTGCCACCAGTGAAGCCGGGACAGGGGGCGGCCAGGGTTACAATGAGCAGTTCTTC	CATSEAGTGGGQGYNEQFF
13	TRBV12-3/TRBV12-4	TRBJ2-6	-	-	TGTGCCAGCACCACCACTGGGGCCAACGTCCTGACTTTC	CASTTTGANVLTF
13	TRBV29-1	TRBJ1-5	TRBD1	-	TGCGGCGTACGACAGGGATCAAATCAGCCCCAGCATTTT	CGVRQGSNQPQHF
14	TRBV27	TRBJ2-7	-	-	TGTGCCAGCACACCCCTAGGGGGGGCCTACGAGCAGTACTTC	CASTPLGGAYEQYF
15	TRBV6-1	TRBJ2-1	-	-	TGTGCCAGCAGTGAAAACCTGAGCTCCTACAATGAGCAGTTCTTC	CASSENLSSYNEQFF
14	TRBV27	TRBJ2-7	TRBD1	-	TGTGCCAGCAAGGGACAGGGAAACATCTACGAGCAGTACTTC	CASKGQGNIYEQYF
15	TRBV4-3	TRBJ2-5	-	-	TGCGCCAGCAGCCAAGAGCAGGTCTCTCTACGGGAGCAGTACTTC	CASSQEQVSLREQYF
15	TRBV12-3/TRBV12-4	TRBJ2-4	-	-	TGTGCCAGCACCGAGAACCGGGACCACCGGGGCATTCAGTACTTC	CASTENRDHRGIQYF
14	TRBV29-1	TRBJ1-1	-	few	TGCAGCGTTGAAGTGAGGGGTGTGAACACTGAAGCTTTCTTT	CSVEVRGVNTEAFF
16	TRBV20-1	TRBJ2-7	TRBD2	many	TGCAGTGCTCTCCCGGTCAAGACTAGCGGGGGCGACGAGCAGTACTTC	CSALPVKTSGGDEQYF
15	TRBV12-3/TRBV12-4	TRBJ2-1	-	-	TGTGCCAGCAGACGCCGAGGACAGAGCTACAATGAGCAGTTCTTC	CASRRRGQSYNEQFF
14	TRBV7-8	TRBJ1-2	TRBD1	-	TGTGCCAGCAGCTGGAAGACAGGGCCTGATGGCTACACCTTC	CASSWKTGPDGYTF
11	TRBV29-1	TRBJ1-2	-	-	-	CSVGQGAEDTF
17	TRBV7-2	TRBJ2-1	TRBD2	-	TGTGCCAGCAGCCTAACGGCTAGCGGGTTCCGCTACAATGAGCAGTTCTTC	CASSLTASGFRYNEQFF
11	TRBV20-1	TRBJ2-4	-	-	TGCAGTGCTCGCCTAGGCAACATTCAGTACTTC	CSARLGNIQYF
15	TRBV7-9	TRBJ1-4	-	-	TGTGCCAGCAGCCCGTTCGGCCTCATCAATGAAAAACTGTTTTTT	CASSPFGLINEKLFF
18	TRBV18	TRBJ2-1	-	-	TGTGCCAGCTCCCGGGGAGTAGTTTTTTTGACGGGAGCAAATGAGCAGTTCTTC	CASSRGVVFLTGANEQFF
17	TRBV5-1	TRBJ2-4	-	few	TGCGCCAGCAGCTTGCACAGGGTACAAGGTTTGGGAAACATTCAGTACTTC	CASSLHRVQGLGNIQYF
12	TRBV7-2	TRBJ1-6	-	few	TGTGCCAGCAGCGTCGTGCGCTCACCCCTCCACTTT	CASSVVRSPLHF
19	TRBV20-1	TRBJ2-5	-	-	TGCAGTGCTAGAACCACTCTCGACAGAATCGACGTGTACCAAGAGACCCAGTACTTC	CSARTTLDRIDVYQETQYF